This section outlines one TCR beta chain sequence together with its context. Its target is not known. These data come from a study of blood T cells in healthy people across ages. With 5 bases clipped from V and 4 bases from J, the junction kept 8 bases outside the gene matches. Germline V gene lookup returns CDR1 SGHTA and CDR2 FQGNSA. This CDR3 is built from 15 residues. Study-wide points: Investigators viewed diversity estimates from one million T cells as underestimates, the study reported.

The second PCR ran 7 to 11 cycles with a sample-barcoded 5' primer and J-beta primers. TCRdb re-called the 5' RACE reads with MiXCR, one entry per CDR3 protein. The repertoire includes roughly 1,300,000 distinct CDR3 sequences, approximately 63% of them detected once, and 6.5% to 8.5% sits in the top ten. Staff drew 9 to 10 milliliters of peripheral blood from each donor. This sequence joins TRBV7-2 and TRBJ1-1; 9 bases are shared with TRBD1. This clonotype originated in a young man in good health. The sample consisted of blood. CDR3 protein: CASSPRTGDRTEAFF. The CDR3 nucleotides read TGTGCCAGCAGCCCCCGGACAGGGGACCGCACTGAAGCTTTCTTT. Variable domain in full (rest from reference TRBV7-2 and TRBJ1-1): GAGVSQSPSNKVTEKGKDVELRCDPISGHTALYWYRQSLGQGLEFLIYFQGNSAPDKSGLPSDRFSAERTGGSVSTLTIQRTQQEDSAVYLCASSPRTGDRTEAFFGQGTRLTVV.